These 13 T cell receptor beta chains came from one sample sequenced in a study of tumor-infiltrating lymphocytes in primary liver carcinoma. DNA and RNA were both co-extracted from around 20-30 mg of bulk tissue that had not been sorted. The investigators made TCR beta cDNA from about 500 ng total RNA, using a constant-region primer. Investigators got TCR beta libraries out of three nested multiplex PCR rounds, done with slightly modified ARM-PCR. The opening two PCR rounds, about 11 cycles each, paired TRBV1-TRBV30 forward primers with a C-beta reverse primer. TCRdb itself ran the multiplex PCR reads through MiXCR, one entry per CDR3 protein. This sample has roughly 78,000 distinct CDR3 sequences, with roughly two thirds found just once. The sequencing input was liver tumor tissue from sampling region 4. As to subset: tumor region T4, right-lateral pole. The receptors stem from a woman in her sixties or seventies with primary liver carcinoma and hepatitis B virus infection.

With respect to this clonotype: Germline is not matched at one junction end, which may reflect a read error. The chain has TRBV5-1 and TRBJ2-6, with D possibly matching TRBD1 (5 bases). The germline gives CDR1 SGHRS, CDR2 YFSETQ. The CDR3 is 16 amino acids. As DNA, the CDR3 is TGCGCCAGCAGCTCTCCAGCCGGCTTTGGGGCCAACGTCCTGACCTTC. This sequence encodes CASSSPAGFGANVLTF.

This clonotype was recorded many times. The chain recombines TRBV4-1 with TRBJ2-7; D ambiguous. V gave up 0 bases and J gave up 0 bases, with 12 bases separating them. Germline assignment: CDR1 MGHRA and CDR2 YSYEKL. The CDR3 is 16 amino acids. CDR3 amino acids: CASSQDWLRSSYEQYF. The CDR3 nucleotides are TGCGCCAGCAGCCAAGATTGGCTCAGGAGCTCCTACGAGCAGTACTTC.

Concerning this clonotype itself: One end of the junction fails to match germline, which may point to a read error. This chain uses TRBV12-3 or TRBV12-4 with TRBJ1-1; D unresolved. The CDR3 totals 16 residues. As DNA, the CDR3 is TGTGCCAGCAGTCCTTGGGGTCCGTCGGGTAACATTGAAGCTTTCTTT. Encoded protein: CASSPWGPSGNIEAFF.

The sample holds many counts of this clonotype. CDR3 in amino acids: CASSGTGNSPLHF. Here the CDR3 DNA reads TGTGCCAGCAGTGGGACAGGGAATTCACCCCTCCACTTT. The V gene is TRBV25-1, the J gene TRBJ1-6; 8 nucleotides line up with TRBD1. With V trimmed by 4 bases and J by 7 bases, 0 bases remained unmatched. The CDR3 covers 13 residues. The germline gives CDR1 MGHDK, CDR2 SYGVNS.

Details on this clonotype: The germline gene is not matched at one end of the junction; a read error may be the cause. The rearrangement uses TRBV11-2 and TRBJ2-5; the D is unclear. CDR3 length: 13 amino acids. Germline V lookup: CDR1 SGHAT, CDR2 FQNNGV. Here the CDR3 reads CVSRIQGWETQYF. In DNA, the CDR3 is TGTGTCAGCAGGATCCAAGGGTGGGAGACCCAGTACTTC.

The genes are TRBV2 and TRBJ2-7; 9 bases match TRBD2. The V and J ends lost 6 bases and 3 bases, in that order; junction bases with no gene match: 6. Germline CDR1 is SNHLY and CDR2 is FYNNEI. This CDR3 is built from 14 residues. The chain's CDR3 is CASSRGGDRYEQYF. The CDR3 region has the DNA TGTGCCAGCAGCCGCGGGGGGGACCGCTACGAGCAGTACTTC.

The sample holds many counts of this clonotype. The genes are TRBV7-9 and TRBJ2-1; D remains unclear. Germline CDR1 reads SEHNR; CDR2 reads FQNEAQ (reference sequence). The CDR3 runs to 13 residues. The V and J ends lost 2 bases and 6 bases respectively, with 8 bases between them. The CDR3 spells CASSLLGPNEQFF. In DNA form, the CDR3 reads TGTGCCAGCAGCTTACTGGGCCCCAATGAGCAGTTCTTC.

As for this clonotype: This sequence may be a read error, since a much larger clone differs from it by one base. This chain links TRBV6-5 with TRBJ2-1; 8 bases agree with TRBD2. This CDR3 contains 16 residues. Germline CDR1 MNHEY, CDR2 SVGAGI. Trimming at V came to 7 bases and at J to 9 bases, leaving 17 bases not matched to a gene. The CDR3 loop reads CASKPGGAGGLFEQFF. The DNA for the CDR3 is TGTGCCAGCAAGCCCGGCGGGGCGGGAGGTCTTTTTGAGCAGTTCTTC.

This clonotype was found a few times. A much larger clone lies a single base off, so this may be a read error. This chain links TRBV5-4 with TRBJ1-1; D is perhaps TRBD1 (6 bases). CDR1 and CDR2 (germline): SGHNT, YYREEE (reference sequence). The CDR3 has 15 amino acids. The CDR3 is CAGSLKTGSDGEAFF. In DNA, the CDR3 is TGTGCCGGCAGCTTGAAAACAGGGTCAGATGGTGAAGCTTTCTTT.

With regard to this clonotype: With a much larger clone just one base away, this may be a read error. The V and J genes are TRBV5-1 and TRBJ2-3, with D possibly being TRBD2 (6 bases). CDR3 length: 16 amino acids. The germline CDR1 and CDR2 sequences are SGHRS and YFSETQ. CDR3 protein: CATSLKLGGDGDTQYF. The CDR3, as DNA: TGCGCCACCAGCTTGAAATTGGGAGGAGATGGAGATACGCAGTATTTT.

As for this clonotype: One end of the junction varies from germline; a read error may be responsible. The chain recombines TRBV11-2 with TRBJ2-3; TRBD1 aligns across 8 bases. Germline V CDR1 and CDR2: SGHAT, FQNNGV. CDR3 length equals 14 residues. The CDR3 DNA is TGTGCCAGCAGCTTGGGGGCAGGGGGCGATACGCAGTATTTC. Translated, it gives CASSLGAGGDTQYF. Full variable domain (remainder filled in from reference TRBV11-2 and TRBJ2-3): EAGVAQSPRYKIIEKRQSVAFWCNPISGHATLYWYQQILGQGPKLLIQFQNNGVVDDSQLPKDRFSAERLKGVDSTLKIQPAKLEDSAVYLCASSLGAGGDTQYFGPGTRLTVL.

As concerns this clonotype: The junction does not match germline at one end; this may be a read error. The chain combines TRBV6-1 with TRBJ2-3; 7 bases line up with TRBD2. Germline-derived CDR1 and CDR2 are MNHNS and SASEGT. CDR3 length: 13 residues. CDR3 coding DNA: TGTGTCACCAAAGCGGGGCCCACAAATACGCCGTACTTT. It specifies CVTKAGPTNTPYF.

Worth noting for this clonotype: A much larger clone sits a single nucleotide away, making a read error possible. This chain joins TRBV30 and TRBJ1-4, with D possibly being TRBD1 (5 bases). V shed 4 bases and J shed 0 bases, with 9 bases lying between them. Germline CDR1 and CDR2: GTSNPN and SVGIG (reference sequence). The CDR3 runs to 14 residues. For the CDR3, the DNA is TGTGCCTGGAACGTGGGGGCAACTAATGAAAAACTGTTTTTT. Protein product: CAWNVGATNEKLFF.